This TCR beta chain was profiled in a study of T cell clusters in autoimmune cytopenias (dated by TCRdb to about 2019). A note on the overall study: TRB sequencing reached a median depth of about 52,000 reads per sample and yielded a median of roughly 2,500 distinct TRB clonotypes per sample. Alongside healthy, CLL and autoimmune hepatitis controls, autoimmune cytopenia patients had their peripheral blood TRB and IGH repertoires sequenced at active disease and again during treatment follow-up. The goal of the study was to determine whether autoimmune cytopenia patients have a disease-specific immune repertoire signature that could serve as a blood-based biomarker.

In regard to this clonotype: The target of this receptor is not known.

TRB rearrangements were amplified by multiplex PCR following a touch-down protocol, with the TRB-A and TRB-B primer pools mixed in one tube. Two consecutive PCR reactions with Phusion HS II polymerase added Illumina adapters and sample indices to the amplicons. Amplicons were gel-purified with the NucleoSpin Gel and PCR Clean-up kit, then quantified by Qubit and quality-checked on an Agilent 2100 Bioanalyzer. Libraries were sequenced on an Illumina MiSeq using 600-cycle, single-indexed, paired-end runs. The published analysis was carried out like this. Alignment and assembly of TRB reads were performed with MiXCR version 2.1.12 and the default MiXCR reference library. A clone was defined by each unique CDR3 nucleotide sequence, and the analysis included only productive sequences supported by at least two reads. Alpha-parameterized diversity profiles (alpha 0 to 5), including the Shannon (alpha 1) and Simpson (alpha 2) indices, were computed with an R script to assess repertoire diversity. Combinatorial TRB VJ usage was computed with the tcR package and compared between cohorts by principal component analysis with ade4. GLIPH was used to cluster TCRbeta CDR3s in pairs of cohorts matched for age and read depth, and a Wilcoxon test was used to compare cluster frequencies. Once TCRdb had reprocessed the reads, it stored one entry per CDR3 protein sequence and supplied no DNA. The V and J calls follow TCRdb's processing rather than the paper's. The sample table gives about 8,800 distinct CDR3 sequences. The top ten constitute about 4% of the sample.

Overall study outcomes, separate from this receptor: In the comparison of secondary cytopenia with CLL, the cluster-lack signature was not observed, apparently because the dominant lymphoma-associated repertoire masked the signature. The T cell clusters were defined only in silico, and the functional role of the clusters still needed to be validated experimentally. GLIPH suggested that primary autoimmune cytopenia patients lacked physiological T cell clusters: more than 40 clusters were exclusive to healthy donors versus fewer than 20 exclusive to patients. Healthy donors had almost three times as many exclusive TRB clusters as active autoimmune hepatitis patients, a finding consistent with an autoimmunity-wide signature. TRB repertoire shifts, with less even repertoires in secondary cytopenia and CLL, mostly reflected lymphoma bias rather than autoimmunity.

Taken from the germline V gene (reference sequence), the CDR1 and CDR2 loops are SGHAT and FQDESV. The CDR3 covers 16 residues, taking in both the cysteine and the phenylalanine. No DNA is listed. For each sample, TRB amplification used approximately 260 ng of peripheral blood genomic DNA, equal to about 37,000 genome equivalents. The sequence was collected from a human donor with an autoimmune cytopenia or autoimmune hepatitis (not recorded which). The sample taken for sequencing was peripheral blood. Here the chain combines TRBV11-1 and TRBJ2-3; lacking DNA, the TRBD1 call made by TCRdb goes unchecked. The CDR3 reads CASSLVRGIGGDTQYF. Supplemented by the reference TRBV11-1 and TRBJ2-3 proteins around the CDR3, the complete variable domain is EAEVAQSPRYKITEKSQAVAFWCDPISGHATLYWYRQILGQGPELLVQFQDESVVDDSQLPKDRFSAERLKGVDSTLKIQPAELGDSAMYLCASSLVRGIGGDTQYFGPGTRLTVL.